One sample yielded the 20 T cell receptor beta chains listed below, sequenced in a study of cytomegalovirus exposure and HLA in healthy donors. Assay: immunoSEQ multiplex PCR; the TCRdb copy retains only in-frame clones and omits some. Of 66,000 or so clones in the sample, around 97% were seen once. The sample comprised PBMCs. Receptor source: a woman aged 18-35 years in good health and CMV-seropositive.

The chain uses TRBV5-1 and TRBJ2-3, with D perhaps matching TRBD2 (6 bases). Trimming shortened V by 4 bases and J by 3 bases, and 15 bases separated the two germline ends. This CDR3 comprises 15 residues. Per germline, CDR1 SGHRS and CDR2 YFSETQ. CDR3 nucleotides: TGCGCCAGCAGCCCGCTGCGGGGCGGAACAGATACGCAGTATTTT. It specifies CASSPLRGGTDTQYF.

The gene calls are TRBV28 and TRBJ1-2; 9 bases agree with TRBD1. Germline loops: CDR1 MDHEN, CDR2 SYDVKM. The CDR3 totals 15 residues. After removal of 6 bases from V and 7 bases from J, the junction contained 12 bases not matched to a gene. CDR3: CASSPLGTGSLGYTF. Written as DNA, the CDR3 is TGTGCCAGCAGCCCCCTCGGGACAGGGTCCCTTGGCTACACCTTC.

The chain couples TRBV5-6 to TRBJ1-1; no reliable D call. The germline V gene encodes CDR1 SGHDT and CDR2 YYEEEE. V was pared by 2 bases and J by 5 bases, with 4 bases between. This CDR3 region has 11 residues. The CDR3 nucleotides read TGTGCCAGCAGCTTCGGGACTGAAGCTTTCTTT. Its protein product is CASSFGTEAFF.

The chain has TRBV28 and TRBJ2-2; D call uncertain. Per germline, CDR1 MDHEN and CDR2 SYDVKM. The V gene lost 1 base and the J gene lost 7 bases, with 4 bases spanning the gap. There are 12 residues in the CDR3. The CDR3 sequence is CASSLFGGELFF. CDR3 DNA: TGTGCCAGCAGTTTATTCGGCGGGGAGCTGTTTTTT.

The V call is TRBV27, the J call TRBJ1-2, with D unresolved. The CDR3 has 13 amino acids. V gave up 3 bases and J gave up 4 bases, with 9 bases separating them. Germline V gene lookup returns CDR1 MNHEY and CDR2 SMNVEV (reference sequence). CDR3 nucleotide sequence: TGTGCCAGCAGTTTGGGCAGCCTCTATGGCTACACCTTC. Its protein product is CASSLGSLYGYTF.

In this sample, this clone turned up once. The chain has TRBV6-6 and TRBJ1-5; TRBD1 matches at 9 bases. The ends lost 6 bases at V and 7 bases at J; junction bases unmatched: 13. CDR3 length equals 16 residues. Germline V lookup: CDR1 MNHNY, CDR2 SVGAGI (reference sequence). Written as DNA, the CDR3 is TGTGCCAGCAGCCACAAGGACAGGGGTGCAGGGCAGCCCCAGCATTTT. This encodes CASSHKDRGAGQPQHF.

The rearrangement links TRBV11-2 to TRBJ1-4; D is unclear. From germline, CDR1 is SGHAT and CDR2 FQNNGV. Trimming cost V 4 bases and J 3 bases, with 12 bases left between them. This CDR3 has 15 amino acids. The CDR3 nucleotides are TGTGCCAGCAGCTCCATCGGGTCTGCTAATGAAAAACTGTTTTTT. It translates to CASSSIGSANEKLFF.

The chain carries TRBV4-1 and TRBJ1-4; possible D gene TRBD1, 5 bases. Germline lookup yields CDR1 MGHRA and CDR2 YSYEKL. V was cut by 0 bases and J by 0 bases, with 17 bases left in between. The CDR3 runs to 19 residues. The CDR3 nucleotides read TGCGCCAGCAGCCAAGATCCTTTGGGGGGGGTCTCAACTAATGAAAAACTGTTTTTT. This encodes CASSQDPLGGVSTNEKLFF.

The V and J genes are TRBV5-1 and TRBJ2-5; TRBD1 is a possible D gene (5 bases). Trimming took 1 base from V and 4 from J, leaving 17 bases between them. From germline, CDR1 is SGHRS and CDR2 YFSETQ. This CDR3 has 16 residues. CDR3 in DNA: TGCGCCAGCAGCTTGAAGGGGATGTTAGTGGTAGAGACCCAGTACTTC. Protein: CASSLKGMLVVETQYF.

V usage is TRBV4-1 and J usage is TRBJ2-2; 8 bases are shared with TRBD1. There are 15 residues in the CDR3. Germline CDR1 reads MGHRA; CDR2 reads YSYEKL. Trimming at V came to 1 base and at J to 4 bases, leaving 2 bases not matched to a gene. CDR3 in amino acids: CASSQARGRTGELFF. CDR3 DNA sequence: TGCGCCAGCAGCCAAGCCAGGGGGCGCACCGGGGAGCTGTTTTTT.

The rearrangement joins TRBV11-2 to TRBJ2-5; the match to TRBD2 covers 9 bases. The CDR3 extends over 15 amino acids. From germline, CDR1 is SGHAT and CDR2 FQNNGV. The J segment lost 3 bases and the V segment lost 1 base, leaving 3 bases of the junction unmatched. CDR3 amino acids: CASSLGTSVKETQYF. CDR3 coding DNA: TGTGCCAGCAGCTTAGGGACTAGCGTGAAAGAGACCCAGTACTTC.

This chain uses TRBV18 with TRBJ2-1; tentatively, D is TRBD2 (7 bases). Trimming took 3 bases from V and 6 from J, leaving 18 bases between them. Germline CDR1 reads KGHSH; CDR2 reads LQKENI. The CDR3 totals 16 residues. Written as DNA, the CDR3 is TGTGCCAGCTCACCTCTACAGGGAGGGAGGGTCAATGAGCAGTTCTTC. It is translated as CASSPLQGGRVNEQFF.

The chain links TRBV21-1 to TRBJ2-2; the table assigns TRBD2, which was not confirmed against the DNA. TRBV21-1 is a pseudogene locus. CDR3 size: 17 residues. DNA of the CDR3: TGTGCCAGCAGCAAAGTGGATAGCGGTCCGAACACCGGGGAGCTGTTTTTT. Protein sequence: CASSKVDSGPNTGELFF.

Judged by abundance, this clone is medium-sized. The chain is built from TRBV28 and TRBJ2-7; 10 positions match TRBD2. With V trimmed by 3 bases and J by 7 bases, 9 bases remained unmatched. Germline values: CDR1 MDHEN, CDR2 SYDVKM. The CDR3 length is 15 residues. The CDR3 coding sequence is TGTGCCAGCAGTTTTTGGATAGCGGGAGGTTGGGAGCAGTACTTC. This translates into CASSFWIAGGWEQYF.

The chain combines TRBV28 with TRBJ2-7, with 8 bases matching TRBD1. The CDR3 extends over 15 amino acids. V shed 5 bases and J 2 bases; nucleotides not matched to a gene: 8. CDR1 is MDHEN and CDR2 is SYDVKM in the germline V gene. The chain's CDR3 is CASSPDRGVAYEQYF. DNA for the CDR3: TGTGCCAGCAGTCCAGACAGGGGCGTCGCCTACGAGCAGTACTTC.

The rearrangement links TRBV28 to TRBJ1-2; perhaps TRBD1 as D (6 bases). Germline assignment: CDR1 MDHEN and CDR2 SYDVKM. The CDR3 sequence is 12 residues long. The V and J ends lost 9 bases and 4 bases respectively, with 12 bases between them. DNA of the CDR3: TGTGCCAGTCACAGGGAATTCTATGGCTACACCTTC. This sequence encodes CASHREFYGYTF.

The chain employs TRBV6-5 and TRBJ1-1; TRBD1 agrees at 9 bases. The CDR3 totals 14 residues. The J segment lost 3 bases and the V segment lost 6 bases, leaving 5 bases of the junction unmatched. The germline V gene has CDR1 MNHEY and CDR2 SVGAGI. The CDR3: CASSRTGADTEAFF. DNA of the CDR3: TGTGCCAGCAGCCGGACAGGGGCCGACACTGAAGCTTTCTTT.

V usage is TRBV5-1 and J usage is TRBJ1-2, with 7 bases fitting TRBD1. V shed 4 bases, J shed 6 bases, and the junction held 9 bases outside the gene matches. The CDR3 is made up of 14 amino acids. Germline lookup yields CDR1 SGHRS and CDR2 YFSETQ. CDR3 nucleotide sequence: TGCGCCAGCAGCCCCAGAGGGGGCGCGGATGGCTACACCTTC. It translates to CASSPRGGADGYTF.

The rearrangement links TRBV6-5 to TRBJ2-7, with 7 bases matching TRBD2. After removal of 2 bases from V and 4 bases from J, the junction contained 8 bases not matched to a gene. The CDR3 has 15 amino acids. Germline CDR1 is MNHEY and CDR2 is SVGAGI. The CDR3 nucleotides are TGTGCCAGCAGTTACATGGAGGGACTATTTTACGAGCAGTACTTC. Protein sequence: CASSYMEGLFYEQYF.

This chain links TRBV27 with TRBJ1-2, with D maybe TRBD1 (6 bases). The CDR3 runs to 13 residues. Trimming removed 5 bases from V and 8 bases from J, with 15 bases in between. Looked up from germline, CDR1 is MNHEY and CDR2 is SMNVEV (reference sequence). CDR3 amino acids: CASSRTPGEGYTF. CDR3 DNA: TGTGCCAGCAGTCGCACCCCAGGGGAGGGCTACACCTTC.